This TCR beta chain was captured in a study of OX40 agonist ivuxolimab in advanced cancers. Sequencing used immunoSEQ multiplex PCR; TCRdb keeps in-frame clones, though not all of them. The sample lists over 40,000 clones; about 86% were seen once. The CDR3 totals 13 residues. In germline, CDR1 is SGHTA, CDR2 FQGNSA. V shed 5 bases and J shed 6 bases, with 14 bases lying between them. The J gene is TRBJ2-7, the V gene TRBV7-2, with D hard to call. Sequences were derived from CD4+ or CD8+ T cells sorted from blood, sampled in a trial of the OX40 agonist ivuxolimab. This TCR was recovered from an adult with an advanced solid tumor such as melanoma, head and neck, liver or kidney cancer. The CDR3 DNA is TGTGCCAGCAGCCCCGCTGGTTCGGGCGAGCAGTACTTC. Protein: CASSPAGSGEQYF.